This is a list of T cell receptor beta chains from one sample in a study of shared clonotypes between healthy human individuals. TCRdb's table, derived via immunoSEQ multiplex PCR, lists solely in-frame clones and lacks some. The sample consists of about 2,100,000 clones, about 92% of them appearing once. Sequencing was done on a sample of naive CD8+ T cells from PBMCs. The receptors were sampled from a man younger than 35 in good health. Some clones in this sample may be carry-over from other donors' samples. Both conserved end residues are part of each CDR3. D genes are given only for firm matches. Expanded clones get a size class; other rows say once, few or many, or leave the size out.

-	-	TRBJ1-2	15	TRBV4-1	CASSHPQGVNYGYTF	TGCGCCAGCAGCCATCCCCAGGGTGTCAACTATGGCTACACCTTC
once	TRBD2	TRBJ2-3	15	TRBV9	CASSVQGLEGSTQYF	TGTGCCAGCAGCGTACAAGGACTAGAAGGAAGTACGCAGTATTTT
-	-	TRBJ2-1	14	TRBV7-8	CASSLARALHEQFF	TGTGCCAGCAGCTTAGCGCGGGCACTGCATGAGCAGTTCTTC
-	TRBD1	TRBJ2-2	16	TRBV7-3	CASSPFGTGGTGELFF	TGTGCCAGCAGCCCCTTCGGCACAGGGGGCACCGGGGAGCTGTTTTTT
-	-	TRBJ2-7	12	TRBV27	CASSPTASEQYF	TGTGCCAGCAGTCCCACGGCGTCCGAGCAGTACTTC
-	-	TRBJ2-7	16	TRBV5-8	CASSFWPATSSYEQYF	TGTGCCAGCAGCTTCTGGCCAGCGACTAGCTCCTACGAGCAGTACTTC
-	TRBD2	TRBJ2-1	19	TRBV28	CASSTTDTLAGGTYNEQFF	TGTGCCAGCAGTACGACTGACACACTAGCGGGAGGAACCTACAATGAGCAGTTCTTC
-	TRBD2	TRBJ2-1	18	TRBV7-8	CASSLGGGGRPPYNEQFF	TGTGCCAGCAGCTTAGGTGGTGGCGGGAGACCCCCCTACAATGAGCAGTTCTTC
-	-	TRBJ2-1	14	TRBV6-5	CASSYLSTYNEQFF	TGTGCCAGCAGTTACTTGTCTACTTACAATGAGCAGTTCTTC
-	-	TRBJ2-7	14	TRBV28	CASSFVGGLGEQYF	TGTGCCAGCAGTTTCGTGGGAGGCCTAGGAGAGCAGTACTTC
-	TRBD1	TRBJ1-2	16	TRBV5-6	CASSLLSTGGADGYTF	TGTGCCAGCAGCTTGCTCTCCACAGGGGGTGCGGATGGCTACACCTTC
-	TRBD1	TRBJ2-5	14	TRBV28	CASTDDRAQETQYF	TGTGCCAGCACCGACGACAGGGCCCAAGAGACCCAGTACTTC
few	TRBD2	TRBJ2-7	14	TRBV19	CASSTSYGLVDLYF	TGTGCCAGTAGTACCTCATACGGACTAGTAGATTTGTACTTC
-	-	TRBJ2-1	16	TRBV28	CASSPLKGDVNNEQFF	TGTGCCAGCAGCCCCCTAAAAGGGGATGTAAACAATGAGCAGTTCTTC
-	-	TRBJ2-3	12	TRBV5-1	CASSLVTDTQYF	TGCGCCAGCAGCTTGGTGACTGATACGCAGTATTTT
-	-	TRBJ1-1	16	TRBV27	CASSPWGGFMNTEAFF	TGTGCCAGCAGTCCATGGGGGGGCTTTATGAACACTGAAGCTTTCTTT
-	-	TRBJ2-7	13	TRBV27	CASSLGPRDEQYF	TGTGCCAGCAGTTTAGGCCCCAGGGACGAGCAGTACTTC
-	-	TRBJ1-2	15	TRBV27	CASSLSHRLGHGYTF	TGTGCCAGCAGTTTATCCCACAGGCTCGGTCATGGCTACACCTTC
-	-	TRBJ1-1	12	TRBV29-1	CSVRGHHTEAFF	TGCAGCGTTCGCGGACACCACACTGAAGCTTTCTTT
-	TRBD2	TRBJ2-1	16	TRBV27	CASSGLAGEGYNEQFF	TGTGCCAGCTCGGGACTAGCGGGAGAGGGGTACAATGAGCAGTTCTTC
-	TRBD2	TRBJ2-5	15	TRBV9	CASTVAGGRGETQYF	TGTGCCAGCACCGTCGCGGGCGGGAGAGGGGAGACCCAGTACTTC
-	-	TRBJ2-1	12	TRBV9	CASSVGVGPQFF	TGTGCCAGCAGCGTAGGAGTGGGCCCCCAGTTCTTC
-	TRBD1	TRBJ1-5	15	TRBV5-8	CASNGRQGALEPQHF	TGTGCCAGCAATGGGAGGCAGGGGGCTTTGGAGCCCCAGCATTTT
-	-	TRBJ1-1	15	TRBV4-1	CASSPDPGRGAEAFF	TGCGCCAGCAGCCCAGATCCGGGACGGGGGGCTGAAGCTTTCTTT
-	TRBD1	TRBJ2-1	17	TRBV4-1	CASSPLAPRQGTNEQFF	TGCGCCAGCAGCCCTCTAGCCCCTAGACAGGGTACGAATGAGCAGTTCTTC
-	TRBD2	TRBJ2-3	15	TRBV6-5	CASRGTSGLSDTQYF	TGTGCCAGCAGGGGGACTAGCGGGTTATCAGATACGCAGTATTTT
-	-	TRBJ1-5	15	TRBV28	CASSLLRQINQPQHF	TGTGCCAGCAGTTTATTGAGGCAGATCAATCAGCCCCAGCATTTT
-	-	TRBJ2-2	17	TRBV9	CASSVETKLPNTGELFF	TGTGCCAGCAGCGTAGAAACGAAACTCCCGAACACCGGGGAGCTGTTTTTT
-	-	TRBJ2-7	14	TRBV7-2	CASSLVGGGPEQYF	TGTGCCAGCAGCTTAGTAGGAGGGGGGCCAGAGCAGTACTTC
-	TRBD1	TRBJ2-4	15	TRBV6-1	CASIGQGINKNIQYF	TGTGCCAGCATCGGACAGGGGATTAACAAAAACATTCAGTACTTC
-	-	TRBJ2-1	15	TRBV27	CASSLAGLAYNEQFF	TGTGCCAGCAGTTTAGCAGGACTGGCCTACAATGAGCAGTTCTTC
-	-	TRBJ2-7	14	TRBV6-1	CASSEAALGYEQYF	TGTGCCAGCAGTGAAGCGGCGCTGGGGTACGAGCAGTACTTC
-	-	TRBJ2-1	13	TRBV2	CASRATDREPCFF	TGTGCCAGCAGAGCCACTGACCGGGAACCGTGCTTCTTC
once	-	TRBJ2-1	16	TRBV27	CASSPLLGGLYNEQFF	TGTGCCAGCAGCCCCCTCCTAGGGGGGCTCTACAATGAGCAGTTCTTC
-	-	TRBJ1-1	14	TRBV6-5	CASREKGRGTEAFF	TGTGCCAGCAGGGAAAAGGGGAGGGGCACTGAAGCTTTCTTT
-	TRBD1	TRBJ2-7	14	TRBV5-1	CASSLDRGNYEQYF	TGCGCCAGCAGCTTGGACAGGGGAAACTACGAGCAGTACTTC
-	-	TRBJ2-6	19	TRBV1	CTSSHSPSGRAAGANVLTF	TGCACCAGCAGCCATAGCCCTAGCGGGAGGGCGGCGGGGGCCAACGTCCTGACTTTC
many	TRBD1	TRBJ2-7	14	TRBV7-6	CASSLGTGVYEQYF	TGTGCCAGCAGCTTAGGGACAGGAGTGTACGAGCAGTACTTC
once	-	TRBJ2-5	14	TRBV6-5	CASSSSGLRETQYF	-
-	-	TRBJ2-5	16	TRBV11-2	CASSFGTRRYQETQYF	TGTGCCAGCAGCTTCGGGACAAGGAGGTACCAAGAGACCCAGTACTTC
once	TRBD1	TRBJ1-2	13	TRBV27	CASSLGQGNGYTF	TGTGCCAGCAGCCTAGGACAGGGGAATGGCTACACCTTC
-	TRBD2	TRBJ2-7	13	TRBV10-3	CAIKAAGGYEQYF	TGTGCCATCAAAGCCGCGGGAGGGTACGAGCAGTACTTC
-	TRBD2	TRBJ2-4	17	TRBV7-9	CASSSQLAGGPGNIQYF	TGTGCCAGCAGCTCGCAACTAGCGGGAGGGCCTGGAAACATTCAGTACTTC
-	-	TRBJ2-1	13	TRBV27	CASSSLDYNEQFF	TGTGCCAGCAGTTCGTTGGACTACAATGAGCAGTTCTTC
-	-	TRBJ2-5	13	TRBV19	CASSTPGGETQYF	TGTGCCAGTAGTACCCCAGGGGGGGAGACCCAGTACTTC
once	-	TRBJ1-5	18	TRBV28	CASSSQYQMRKSNQPQHF	TGTGCCAGCAGTTCCCAATATCAAATGAGGAAAAGCAATCAGCCCCAGCATTTT
-	-	TRBJ2-1	13	TRBV9	CASSVEGKNEQFF	TGTGCCAGCAGCGTAGAAGGAAAAAATGAGCAGTTCTTC
once	TRBD1	TRBJ1-5	17	TRBV15	CATSRVPGTGGDQPQHF	TGTGCCACCAGCAGGGTTCCCGGGACAGGGGGCGATCAGCCCCAGCATTTT
-	-	TRBJ2-1	18	TRBV28	CASSLSLSATERYNEQFF	TGTGCCAGCAGTTTAAGTTTAAGTGCGACGGAACGTTACAATGAGCAGTTCTTC
-	TRBD1	TRBJ1-5	16	TRBV5-8	CASSLNRGDTNQPQHF	TGTGCCAGCAGCCTGAACAGGGGGGATACCAATCAGCCCCAGCATTTT
-	TRBD2	TRBJ2-3	14	TRBV6-5	CASTTAGNTDTQYF	TGTGCCAGCACTACAGCGGGGAACACAGATACGCAGTATTTT
-	TRBD2	TRBJ2-4	17	TRBV27	CASSLRGLLGAKNIQYF	TGTGCCAGCAGTTTAAGGGGACTATTGGGAGCCAAAAACATTCAGTACTTC
once	-	TRBJ2-2	18	TRBV27	CASSLSVELRGGTGELFF	TGTGCCAGCAGTTTATCGGTCGAATTGAGGGGTGGGACCGGGGAGCTGTTTTTT
-	-	TRBJ2-7	18	TRBV28	CASSLGIGGSDKSYEQYF	TGTGCCAGCAGTTTAGGAATAGGAGGTTCCGACAAATCCTACGAGCAGTACTTC